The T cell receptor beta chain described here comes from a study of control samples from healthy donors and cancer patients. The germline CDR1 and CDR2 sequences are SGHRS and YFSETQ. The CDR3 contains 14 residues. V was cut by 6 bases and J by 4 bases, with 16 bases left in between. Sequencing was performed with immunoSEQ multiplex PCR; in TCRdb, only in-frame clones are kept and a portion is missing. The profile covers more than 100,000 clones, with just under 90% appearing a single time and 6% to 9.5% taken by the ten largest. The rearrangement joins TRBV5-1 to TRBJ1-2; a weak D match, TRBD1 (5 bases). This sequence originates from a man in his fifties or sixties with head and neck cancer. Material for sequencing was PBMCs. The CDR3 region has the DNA TGCGCCAGCACCACTGGGGATAGGGGCTATGGCTACACCTTC. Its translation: CASTTGDRGYGYTF. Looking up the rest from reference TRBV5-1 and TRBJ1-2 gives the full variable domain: KAGVTQTPRYLIKTRGQQVTLSCSPISGHRSVSWYQQTPGQGLQFLFEYFSETQRNKGNFPGRFSGRQFSNSRSEMNVSTLELGDSALYLCASTTGDRGYGYTFGSGTRLTVV.